This TCR beta chain was identified in a study of CD8 T cells in Susac syndrome. Random hexamers primed reverse transcription of roughly 0.5 to 1 ug RNA. Each CDR3 protein is one row after TCRdb ran MiXCR on the immunoSEQ multiplex PCR reads. The sample includes approximately 210,000 distinct CDR3 sequences, about 96% of them seen just once. Germline CDR1 and CDR2: MNHEY and SVGAGI. The CDR3 extends over 15 amino acids. The germline V and J ends were trimmed by 0 bases and 5 bases, with 13 bases remaining between them. The V and J genes are TRBV6-5 and TRBJ1-1; D gene ambiguous. This clonotype originated in a human donor with multiple sclerosis. What was sequenced was CD4+ T cells from PBMCs. The CDR3: CASSYSSPPRTEAFF. CDR3 in DNA: TGTGCCAGCAGTTACTCCTCCCCACCGAGGACTGAAGCTTTCTTT.